This TCR beta chain was documented in a study of cytomegalovirus exposure and HLA in healthy donors. In the study overall: Across more than 350 genotyped donors, approximately 81% landed in the Caucasian-associated ancestry cluster.

As to this clone: Its antigen is not identified.

Study observations and caveats: Being productive about 90% or about 30% of the time was typical of most TCR beta V segments in an earlier analysis. Analysis performed later showed TCR beta chains linked to HLA being more clonally expanded than equally common others. TCR beta V- and J-gene trimming, according to a later analysis, was linked to a missense DCLRE1C variant.

CDR1 is MNHEY, CDR2 SVGAGI, per germline. The CDR3 has 15 amino acids. V lost 7 bases and J 1 base, leaving 16 bases between the germline ends. 60 Vbeta and 13 Jbeta primers were used in PCR. Profiled with immunoSEQ multiplex PCR; TCRdb holds only in-frame clones, not every one. Its table records 150,000 to 200,000 clones. This receptor was taken from a woman in her sixties or seventies in good health and CMV-seronegative. The chain recombines TRBV6-5 with TRBJ1-1; tentative D call: TRBD1 (6 bases). Input material: PBMCs. The CDR3 coding sequence is TGTGCCAGCATACGAGGGGGAACACCGAACACTGAAGCTTTCTTT. This translates into CASIRGGTPNTEAFF.